The entry that follows covers one T cell receptor (beta chain) sequence. Its antigen is unidentified. The data originate from a study of T cells in localized non-small cell lung cancer. Whole-study results and caveats: Compared with tumor, uninvolved adjacent lung displayed greater T cell clonality, ranking highest overall.

The CDR3 extends over 14 amino acids. The germline V gene has CDR1 SGHVS and CDR2 FNYEAQ. Trimming shortened V by 5 bases and J by 1 base, and 12 bases separated the two germline ends. Produced via immunoSEQ multiplex PCR; TCRdb's table is partial and in-frame only. The sample consists of nearly 25,000 clones, roughly 90% of them appearing once. The sequence derives from a woman aged 40 to 75 with stage I lung adenocarcinoma. V is TRBV7-6 and J is TRBJ2-7, with D perhaps being TRBD1 or TRBD2 (6 bases each). The specimen was peripheral blood, collected before any cancer treatment. The DNA of the CDR3 is TGTGCCAGCAGCCGGGGGCCCGATTCCTACGAGCAGTACTTC. Its protein product is CASSRGPDSYEQYF.